This TCR beta chain was identified in a study of early T cells in non-severe SARS-CoV-2 infection. Whole-study context: The input, bulk RNA from unsorted whole blood, was sequenced, and chains were unpaired. Whole-study results and caveats: Anti-spike CD8 responses were favored in VDJdb matching, and private and CD4 specificities were missed.

Individual cDNA molecules carried attached unique molecular identifiers. Each CDR3 protein gets one entry after TCRdb re-called the 5' RACE reads with MiXCR. Found here are more than 55,000 distinct CDR3 sequences, roughly 13% of them singletons; the top ten hold about 9.3%. This clonotype was found many times. Its antigen is as yet unknown. This CDR3 region has 12 residues. This sample comprised whole blood, obtained at baseline. The chain links TRBV21-1 to TRBJ2-5; the table assigns TRBD1, which was not confirmed against the DNA. TRBV21-1 is assigned pseudogene status. The TCR was taken from an adult who was a healthcare worker with PCR-confirmed SARS-CoV-2 infection or an uninfected control (not recorded which). The chain's CDR3 is CARDRTVETQYF. Written as DNA, the CDR3 is TGTGCCAGAGACAGGACGGTGGAGACCCAGTACTTC.